This entry lists 25 T cell receptor beta chains sequenced from one sample in a study of technical replicates of blood from a few donors. Method: immunoSEQ multiplex PCR; TCRdb's copy keeps in-frame clones and lacks some. Of under 75,000 clones listed, just under 95% are singletons. The material sequenced was T cells isolated from PBMCs. The receptors were gathered from a human donor in good health.

This clone came up a few times. This chain joins TRBV9 and TRBJ1-1; TRBD1 is a possible D gene (5 bases). CDR1 SGDLS and CDR2 YYNGEE come from the germline V gene. The CDR3 spans 15 residues. V was clipped by 4 bases and J by 6 bases, with 19 bases between them. CDR3 sequence reads: CASSPSGELWAEAFF. The CDR3 DNA reads as TGTGCCAGCAGCCCGTCGGGGGAACTTTGGGCTGAAGCTTTCTTT.

The chain has TRBV29-1 and TRBJ2-3; D possibly corresponds to TRBD1 (5 bases). Trimming removed 3 bases from V and 3 bases from J, with 7 bases in between. The CDR3 is 12 amino acids. Germline V lookup: CDR1 SQVTM, CDR2 ANQGSEA. CDR3 nucleotide sequence: TGCAGCGTTGACCAGGGAACAGATACGCAGTATTTT. Its translation is CSVDQGTDTQYF.

The J gene is TRBJ1-3, the V gene TRBV5-6, with D possibly TRBD1 on 5 matching bases. CDR1 and CDR2 (germline): SGHDT, YYEEEE. Trimming shortened V by 1 base and J by 4 bases, and 18 bases separated the two germline ends. This CDR3 comprises 17 residues. CDR3 in DNA: TGTGCCAGCAGCTTGACAGGAACCCAAGGGTACGGAAACACCATATATTTT. This translates into CASSLTGTQGYGNTIYF. Complete variable domain (other parts from reference TRBV5-6 and TRBJ1-3): DAGVTQSPTHLIKTRGQQVTLRCSPKSGHDTVSWYQQALGQGPQFIFQYYEEEERQRGNFPDRFSGHQFPNYSSELNVNALLLGDSALYLCASSLTGTQGYGNTIYFGEGSWLTVV.

This chain joins TRBV27 and TRBJ2-1, with 11 bases identical to TRBD2. The CDR3 sequence is 13 residues long. Germline V gene data show CDR1 as MNHEY and CDR2 as SMNVEV (reference sequence). With V trimmed by 1 base and J by 13 bases, 3 bases remained unmatched. The chain's CDR3 is CASSLLLAGGQFF. In DNA form, the CDR3 reads TGTGCCAGCAGTTTATTGCTAGCGGGAGGTCAGTTCTTC.

DNA of the CDR3: TGTGCCTGGACACAGGGGACCCTCTATGGCTACACCTTC. Translating it yields CAWTQGTLYGYTF. The rearrangement uses TRBV30 and TRBJ1-2, with 7 bases that match TRBD1. Germline V gene sequence: CDR1 GTSNPN, CDR2 SVGIG (reference sequence). This CDR3 is built from 13 residues. The ends lost 4 bases at V and 4 bases at J; junction bases unmatched: 6.

The V and J genes are TRBV7-9 and TRBJ1-2, with 10 nucleotides matching TRBD1. The CDR3 sequence is 14 residues long. J lost 5 bases, V lost 3 bases, and 3 bases had no gene match. In germline, CDR1 is SEHNR, CDR2 FQNEAQ (reference sequence). The CDR3 here is CASSFGQGEYGYTF. The CDR3 nucleotides are TGTGCCAGCAGCTTTGGACAGGGGGAATATGGCTACACCTTC. The full variable domain, in which reference TRBV7-9 and TRBJ1-2 provide the parts outside the CDR3, is DTGVSQNPRHKITKRGQNVTFRCDPISEHNRLYWYRQTLGQGPEFLTYFQNEAQLEKSRLLSDRFSAERPKGSFSTLEIQRTEQGDSAMYLCASSFGQGEYGYTFGSGTRLTVV.

This clone has only one observation. The gene calls are TRBV6-1 and TRBJ1-1; D is perhaps TRBD1 (6 bases). The CDR3 sequence is 13 residues long. Per the germline V gene, CDR1 is MNHNS and CDR2 is SASEGT. With 5 bases removed from V and 0 bases from J, the gap between germline ends came to 7 bases. The CDR3 DNA sequence: TGTGCCAGCAGTACAGGGTTGAACACTGAAGCTTTCTTT. Translated: CASSTGLNTEAFF.

The chain employs TRBV5-5 and TRBJ2-7, with 10 bases aligning to TRBD2. Germline CDR1 SGHKS, CDR2 YYEKEE (reference sequence). Trimming took 2 bases from V and 5 from J; bases not matched to a gene: 7. The CDR3 covers 15 residues. CDR3 protein: CASSLSGRAPHEQYF. In DNA form, the CDR3 reads TGTGCCAGCAGCTTAAGCGGGAGGGCCCCGCACGAGCAGTACTTC.

CDR3 nucleotides: TGCGCCAGCAGCACGACAGTCTCTGGAAACACCATATATTTT. It specifies CASSTTVSGNTIYF. V gene TRBV5-1 combines with J gene TRBJ1-3; D may be TRBD1 (5 bases). This CDR3 has 14 residues. In germline, CDR1 is SGHRS, CDR2 YFSETQ. Trimming shortened V by 4 bases and J by 0 bases, and 8 bases separated the two germline ends.

The CDR3 spells CASSREGDEQFF. In DNA, the CDR3 is TGCGCCAGCAGCAGAGAGGGGGATGAGCAGTTCTTC. This chain connects TRBV4-1 to TRBJ2-1, with a possible D match to TRBD1 (6 bases). CDR1 is MGHRA, CDR2 YSYEKL, per germline. V was shortened by 5 bases and J by 8 bases, with 10 bases between the two germline ends. This CDR3 contains 12 residues.

The chain recombines TRBV6-1 with TRBJ2-3, with TRBD2 as a possible D gene (5 bases). V was clipped by 1 base and J by 3 bases, with 14 bases between them. Looked up from germline, CDR1 is MNHNS and CDR2 is SASEGT. The length of the CDR3 is 16 residues. The CDR3 DNA sequence: TGTGCCAGCAGTGAAGAGCTCAGACTACTAACAGATACGCAGTATTTT. This encodes CASSEELRLLTDTQYF.

The chain is built from TRBV7-2 and TRBJ1-3; D is unclear. CDR3 length equals 16 residues. Germline V gene lookup returns CDR1 SGHTA and CDR2 FQGNSA. V lost 3 bases and J 0 bases, leaving 12 bases between the germline ends. This CDR3 reads CASSFAAASSGNTIYF. CDR3 coding DNA: TGTGCCAGCAGCTTCGCGGCAGCCTCCTCTGGAAACACCATATATTTT.

The chain employs TRBV9 and TRBJ2-5; the match to TRBD2 covers 12 bases. With 2 bases clipped from V and 4 bases from J, the junction kept 3 bases outside the gene matches. The CDR3 sequence is 15 residues long. Germline CDR1 and CDR2: SGDLS and YYNGEE. The chain's CDR3 is CASSVRTSGIETQYF. In DNA, the CDR3 is TGTGCCAGCAGCGTCCGGACTAGCGGGATAGAGACCCAGTACTTC.

The chain uses TRBV5-8 and TRBJ1-2; the D gene is possibly TRBD1 (5 bases). The CDR3 runs to 16 residues. Trimming stripped 4 bases from V and 6 bases from J, with 22 bases between. In germline, CDR1 is SGHTS, CDR2 YDEGEE. CDR3 residues: CASSMLSASGGDGYTF. The CDR3 nucleotides read TGTGCCAGCAGCATGCTTTCGGCGTCCGGGGGAGATGGCTACACCTTC.

V gene TRBV9 combines with J gene TRBJ2-7; D not resolved. This CDR3 is 13 amino acids long. Germline values: CDR1 SGDLS, CDR2 YYNGEE. The V end lost 0 bases, the J end lost 1 base, and 5 bases lay between the germline ends. The CDR3 is CASSVAGSYEQYF. The CDR3 DNA reads as TGTGCCAGCAGCGTAGCGGGTTCCTACGAGCAGTACTTC.

The genes are TRBV27 and TRBJ2-1, with D perhaps matching TRBD1 (5 bases). Germline assignment: CDR1 MNHEY and CDR2 SMNVEV (reference sequence). V was cut by 3 bases and J by 7 bases, with 10 bases left in between. This CDR3 has 13 residues. The CDR3 loop is CASSFSRENEQFF. CDR3 bases: TGTGCCAGCAGTTTTTCCAGGGAAAATGAGCAGTTCTTC.

Written as DNA, the CDR3 is TGTGCCAGCAGTGAGACTACGAGGGCTGAAGCTTTCTTT. Protein: CASSETTRAEAFF. V gene TRBV6-1 combines with J gene TRBJ1-1; the D is unclear. Trimming removed 3 bases at V and 6 bases at J, with 11 bases between. From germline, CDR1 is MNHNS and CDR2 SASEGT. The CDR3 is 13 residues long.

The V call is TRBV7-2, the J call TRBJ2-2, with TRBD2 matching over 11 bases. CDR1 is SGHTA and CDR2 is FQGNSA in the germline V gene. The V and J ends lost 5 bases and 0 bases, in that order; junction bases with no gene match: 5. This CDR3 contains 17 residues. This CDR3 reads CASSPGLAGPNTGELFF. The CDR3, as DNA: TGTGCCAGCAGCCCCGGACTAGCGGGCCCGAACACCGGGGAGCTGTTTTTT.

The rearrangement links TRBV7-9 to TRBJ2-1; 10 bases are a match to TRBD2. The CDR3 contains 16 residues. Germline V lookup: CDR1 SEHNR, CDR2 FQNEAQ (reference sequence). With 1 base clipped from V and 6 bases from J, the junction kept 6 bases outside the gene matches. DNA for the CDR3: TGTGCCAGCAGCTTAGATCCAGCGGGAGGGTTCAATGAGCAGTTCTTC. Encoded protein: CASSLDPAGGFNEQFF.

This chain uses TRBV7-6 with TRBJ2-3; D is possibly TRBD1 (5 bases). The CDR3 covers 16 residues. Per the germline V gene, CDR1 is SGHVS and CDR2 is FNYEAQ. Trimming left V 1 base short and J 0 bases short, with 11 bases between. The CDR3 loop reads CASSLEGSFSTDTQYF. In nucleotides, the CDR3 is TGTGCCAGCAGCTTAGAGGGGTCTTTTAGCACAGATACGCAGTATTTT.

The J gene is TRBJ2-1, the V gene TRBV5-6; a weak D match, TRBD2 (5 bases). CDR3 length: 16 residues. CDR1 and CDR2 from the germline V gene are SGHDT and YYEEEE. V was cut by 4 bases and J by 4 bases, with 18 bases left in between. The CDR3 sequence: CASSVVVSAFYNEQFF. In DNA, the CDR3 is TGTGCCAGCAGCGTGGTTGTTAGCGCTTTTTACAATGAGCAGTTCTTC.

This rearrangement joins TRBV4-3 to TRBJ2-7; 12 bases line up with TRBD2. The CDR3 is 16 amino acids. CDR1 is LGHNA and CDR2 is YSLEER in the germline V gene. V dropped 4 bases and J dropped 4; count of bases not matched to a gene: 8. CDR3 sequence: CASSLQLAGGRYEQYF. CDR3 DNA: TGCGCCAGCAGCCTCCAGCTAGCGGGAGGGAGATACGAGCAGTACTTC.

The rearrangement joins TRBV5-1 to TRBJ2-5, with D perhaps TRBD2 (5 bases). V was clipped by 2 bases and J by 5 bases, with 13 bases between them. The germline gives CDR1 SGHRS, CDR2 YFSETQ. CDR3 length equals 14 residues. The CDR3 protein is CASSFSSLGETQYF. CDR3 coding DNA: TGCGCCAGCAGCTTCTCTAGCTTGGGTGAGACCCAGTACTTC.

This clone has more than one count but fewer than ten. This rearrangement joins TRBV28 to TRBJ2-4, with TRBD1 as a possible D gene (5 bases). V shed 3 bases and J shed 8 bases, with 11 bases lying between them. CDR1 MDHEN and CDR2 SYDVKM come from the germline V gene. This CDR3 is built from 13 residues. CDR3 nucleotides: TGTGCCAGCAGTTTTAACATGGGGCACATTCAGTACTTC. As protein: CASSFNMGHIQYF.

The chain links TRBV6-4 to TRBJ2-1, with D perhaps TRBD1 (6 bases). CDR1 MRHNA and CDR2 SNTAGT come from the germline V gene. The CDR3 contains 16 residues. V lost 6 bases to trimming and J lost 1 base, with 16 bases between them. The CDR3 nucleotides read TGTGCCAGCAGCGATTCAGGGGTGAGTTCCTACAATGAGCAGTTCTTC. This translates into CASSDSGVSSYNEQFF.